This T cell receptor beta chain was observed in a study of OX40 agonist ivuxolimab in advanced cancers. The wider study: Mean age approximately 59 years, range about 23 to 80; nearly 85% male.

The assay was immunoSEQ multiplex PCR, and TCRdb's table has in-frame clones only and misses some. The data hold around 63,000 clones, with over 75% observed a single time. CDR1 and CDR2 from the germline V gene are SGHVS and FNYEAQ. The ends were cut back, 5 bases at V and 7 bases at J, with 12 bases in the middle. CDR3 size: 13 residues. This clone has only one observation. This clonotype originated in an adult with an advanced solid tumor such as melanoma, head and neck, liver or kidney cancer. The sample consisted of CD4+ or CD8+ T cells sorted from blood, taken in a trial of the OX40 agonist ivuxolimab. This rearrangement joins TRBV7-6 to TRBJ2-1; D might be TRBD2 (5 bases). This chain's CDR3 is CASSKGGGNEQFF. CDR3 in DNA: TGTGCCAGCAGCAAAGGAGGCGGGAATGAGCAGTTCTTC.